This T cell receptor beta chain was identified in a study of yellow fever vaccine responses in identical twins. General study results and limits: Among the twins, the vaccine T cell response reportedly seemed partly convergent and partly personalized.

About this clonotype itself: Its antigen is unidentified.

Trimming shortened V by 2 bases and J by 0 bases, and 5 bases separated the two germline ends. Germline CDR1 SNHLY, CDR2 FYNNEI. This CDR3 is built from 14 residues. TCRdb called the RT-PCR reads again in MiXCR, with one record for every CDR3 protein. This sample has 11,000 to 15,000 distinct CDR3 sequences, with 70% to 85% found just once. The specimen was T cells from blood (PBMCs), unsorted or a sorted subset (not recorded which), collected before or after yellow fever vaccination (not recorded which). The V gene is TRBV2, the J gene TRBJ2-4, with D hard to call. The TCR was taken from a woman aged 18-35 years who received the yellow fever vaccine. CDR3 in DNA: TGTGCCAGCAGTGAACTATTAGCCAAAAACATTCAGTACTTC. Its translation: CASSELLAKNIQYF.